These 16 T cell receptor beta chains came from one sample sequenced in a study of blood T cell repertoires in COVID-19. TCRdb's table, derived via immunoSEQ multiplex PCR, lists solely in-frame clones and lacks some. This table holds 130,000 to 150,000 clones, approximately 80% found once. The sample consisted of peripheral blood. The receptors here all came from a woman aged 40 to 55 with active or convalescent COVID-19.

V gene TRBV5-5 combines with J gene TRBJ1-6, with 8 bases identical to TRBD1. V was clipped by 3 bases and J by 6 bases; unmatched bases: 2. The CDR3 is made up of 14 amino acids. Germline assignment: CDR1 SGHKS and CDR2 YYEKEE (reference sequence). CDR3 protein: CASSSGQANSPLHF. For the CDR3, the DNA is TGTGCCAGCAGCTCGGGACAGGCTAATTCACCCCTCCACTTT.

This chain joins TRBV7-8 and TRBJ1-5; D possibly corresponds to TRBD1 (5 bases). With 5 bases removed from V and 6 bases from J, the gap between germline ends came to 20 bases. The CDR3 consists of 16 residues. The germline gives CDR1 SGHVS, CDR2 FQNEAQ. CDR3 sequence (DNA): TGTGCCAGCAGCCCACCCCCGGCAGGGTATAGTCAGCCCCAGCATTTT. Encoded protein: CASSPPPAGYSQPQHF.

This chain links TRBV28 with TRBJ2-2; D possibly corresponds to TRBD1 (5 bases). The CDR3 is 16 amino acids. The V and J ends lost 3 bases and 4 bases respectively, with 15 bases between them. Looked up from germline, CDR1 is MDHEN and CDR2 is SYDVKM. CDR3 in amino acids: CASSFPPWGSTGELFF. CDR3 DNA: TGTGCCAGCAGTTTCCCTCCGTGGGGCAGCACCGGGGAGCTGTTTTTT. The variable domain in full, with the rest retrieved from reference TRBV28 and TRBJ2-2, is DVKVTQSSRYLVKRTGEKVFLECVQDMDHENMFWYRQDPGLGLRLIYFSYDVKMKEKGDIPEGYSVSREKKERFSLILESASTNQTSMYLCASSFPPWGSTGELFFGEGSRLTVL.

The chain employs TRBV27 and TRBJ2-2; 9 bases line up with TRBD1. After removal of 6 bases from V and 4 bases from J, the junction contained 6 bases not matched to a gene. Per germline, CDR1 MNHEY and CDR2 SMNVEV (reference sequence). This CDR3 spans 15 amino acids. The CDR3 DNA is TGTGCCAGCAGCGCTACGACAGGGGGCACCGGGGAGCTGTTTTTT. This gives the protein CASSATTGGTGELFF.

The rearrangement links TRBV7-9 to TRBJ2-6; D may be TRBD1 (5 bases). Trimming stripped 2 bases from V and 0 bases from J, with 14 bases between. CDR1 is SEHNR and CDR2 is FQNEAQ in the germline V gene (reference sequence). The CDR3 extends over 18 amino acids. Here the CDR3 reads CASSLYGAGLSGANVLTF. CDR3 bases: TGTGCCAGCAGCTTATATGGGGCAGGGCTCTCTGGGGCCAACGTCCTGACTTTC.

The chain couples TRBV2 to TRBJ2-6; D remains ambiguous. CDR3 length: 13 amino acids. The ends were cut back, 4 bases at V and 2 bases at J, with 3 bases in the middle. Germline V gives CDR1 SNHLY, CDR2 FYNNEI. CDR3 in DNA: TGTGCCAGCAGTGTTACTGGGGCCAACGTCCTGACTTTC. Protein product: CASSVTGANVLTF.

J is TRBJ1-1 and V is TRBV29-1; D is undetermined. CDR1 is SQVTM and CDR2 is ANQGSEA in the germline V gene. The CDR3 spans 13 residues. V lost 6 bases and J 3 bases, leaving 14 bases between the germline ends. The CDR3 here is CSVDHSRHTEAFF. The DNA for the CDR3 is TGCAGCGTCGATCACTCCCGCCACACTGAAGCTTTCTTT.

The rearrangement uses TRBV9 and TRBJ2-7, with TRBD1 identical over 10 bases. J gave up 1 base and V 5 bases, and 6 bases lay outside the gene matches. Germline assignment: CDR1 SGDLS and CDR2 YYNGEE. The CDR3 covers 15 residues. CDR3 DNA: TGTGCCAGCAGTCGACAGGGGGCGTCGTCCTACGAGCAGTACTTC. It codes for CASSRQGASSYEQYF. The whole variable domain, remainder taken from reference TRBV9 and TRBJ2-7, is DSGVTQTPKHLITATGQRVTLRCSPRSGDLSVYWYQQSLDQGLQFLIQYYNGEERAKGNILERFSAQQFPDLHSELNLSSLELGDSALYFCASSRQGASSYEQYFGPGTRLTVT.

This clone was seen once. The CDR3 region is CASSSQISGNTIYF. The DNA for the CDR3 is TGTGCCAGCAGCTCACAGATCTCTGGAAACACCATATATTTT. The chain has TRBV11-2 and TRBJ1-3; D gene uncertain. The germline V gene has CDR1 SGHAT and CDR2 FQNNGV. CDR3 length: 14 residues. V gave up 4 bases and J gave up 0 bases, with 7 bases separating them. Together with reference TRBV11-2 and TRBJ1-3, the CDR3 gives the full variable domain: EAGVAQSPRYKIIEKRQSVAFWCNPISGHATLYWYQQILGQGPKLLIQFQNNGVVDDSQLPKDRFSAERLKGVDSTLKIQPAKLEDSAVYLCASSSQISGNTIYFGEGSWLTVV.

The table lists this clone with a few counts. The chain couples TRBV18 to TRBJ2-3; D gene uncertain. V was shortened by 2 bases and J by 0 bases, with 6 bases between the two germline ends. The CDR3 is made up of 14 amino acids. Germline CDR1 is KGHSH and CDR2 is LQKENI. CDR3 DNA: TGTGCCAGCTCACCATCCCCTAGCACAGATACGCAGTATTTT. It codes for CASSPSPSTDTQYF.

This chain joins TRBV3-1 (or the pseudogene TRBV3-2) and TRBJ2-7, with 15 nucleotides matching TRBD2. Trimming removed 4 bases from V and 1 base from J; junction bases left unmatched: 5. Germline V gene data show CDR1 as LGHDT and CDR2 as YNNKEL (reference sequence). This CDR3 spans 17 amino acids. The CDR3 nucleotides are TGTGCCAGCAGCCGGGGACTAGCGGGAGGTGGGTCCTACGAGCAGTACTTC. As protein: CASSRGLAGGGSYEQYF.

Worth noting for this clone: At one end the junction does not follow the germline gene, possibly because of a read error. The chain couples TRBV5-5 to TRBJ2-1; D possibly corresponds to TRBD2 (5 bases). The CDR3 sequence is 11 residues long. Germline V gene lookup returns CDR1 SGHKS and CDR2 YYEKEE (reference sequence). This CDR3 reads CASSSGVAGIF. The CDR3 bases are TGTGCCAGCAGCTCCGGAGTCGCCGGGATCTTC. Full variable domain (remainder filled in from reference TRBV5-5 and TRBJ2-1): DAGVTQSPTHLIKTRGQQVTLRCSPISGHKSVSWYQQVLGQGPQFIFQYYEKEERGRGNFPDRFSARQFPNYSSELNVNALLLGDSALYLCASSSGVAGIFGPGTRLTVL.

The gene calls are TRBV11-2 and TRBJ1-5; TRBD1 matches 7 bases. With 0 bases clipped from V and 4 bases from J, the junction kept 6 bases outside the gene matches. The V gene's germline CDR1 is SGHAT and CDR2 FQNNGV. There are 16 residues in the CDR3. The CDR3 DNA reads as TGTGCCAGCAGCTTAGATAACAGGGGACGGAATCAGCCCCAGCATTTT. Its translation is CASSLDNRGRNQPQHF.

CDR3 region: CASSLGTPYEQYF. The CDR3 DNA reads TGTGCCAGCAGCTTGGGCACGCCGTACGAGCAGTACTTC. This chain connects TRBV7-6 to TRBJ2-7; unclear D gene. The CDR3 is 13 amino acids. CDR1 and CDR2 from the germline V gene are SGHVS and FNYEAQ. The germline V and J ends were trimmed by 3 bases and 4 bases, with 10 bases remaining between them.

This chain connects TRBV29-1 to TRBJ2-3; TRBD1 might be the D (5 bases). Germline V gives CDR1 SQVTM, CDR2 ANQGSEA. Trimming removed 3 bases from V and 1 base from J, with 11 bases in between. This CDR3 has 14 amino acids. CDR3 DNA sequence: TGCAGCGTTGATTCCCCACAGGGCACAGATACGCAGTATTTT. Protein product: CSVDSPQGTDTQYF.

The CDR3 DNA reads as TGTGCCAGCAGCGACAAAGATACGCAGTATTTT. It is translated as CASSDKDTQYF. This chain connects TRBV7-9 to TRBJ2-3, with D uncertain. The germline V gene encodes CDR1 SEHNR and CDR2 FQNEAQ (reference sequence). V lost 5 bases and J lost 5, with 5 bases in between. The CDR3 length is 11 residues.